A selection of T cell receptor beta chains follows, all from one sample in a study of blood T cell repertoires in COVID-19. Libraries were prepared by immunoSEQ multiplex PCR; TCRdb keeps only in-frame clonotypes and omits some of them. Of tens of thousands of clones listed, about four fifths are singletons. Sequences were obtained from peripheral blood. These receptors came from an elderly woman with acute or convalescent COVID-19. Both conserved end residues are part of each CDR3. The D gene is left open where the match is weak. Size is omitted from some rows. Given values are once, few, many or a class for expanded clones.

j_gene	v_gene	abundance	d_gene	CDR3aa	CDR3nt
TRBJ2-1	TRBV9	-	-	CASSEQIYNEQFF	TGTGCCAGCAGCGAACAGATCTACAATGAGCAGTTCTTC
TRBJ2-7	TRBV10-3	-	-	CAISESQEQYF	TGTGCCATCAGTGAGTCCCAGGAGCAGTACTTC
TRBJ1-1	TRBV7-9	once	-	CASSHRVGKGTFNTEAFF	TGTGCCAGCAGCCATCGAGTGGGGAAGGGGACTTTTAACACTGAAGCTTTCTTT
TRBJ2-5	TRBV5-1	-	-	CASSLLSQETQYF	TGCGCCAGCAGCTTACTCTCCCAAGAGACCCAGTACTTC
TRBJ2-7	TRBV5-1	once	TRBD2	CASSPRTSGSYEQYF	TGCGCCAGCAGCCCCAGGACTAGCGGTTCCTACGAGCAGTACTTC
TRBJ1-1	TRBV29-1	-	-	CSVEGTPLNTEAFF	TGCAGCGTTGAGGGGACTCCCTTGAACACTGAAGCTTTCTTT
TRBJ1-1	TRBV30	once	TRBD1	CAWSVLSGGPNTEAFF	TGTGCCTGGAGTGTACTGTCAGGGGGGCCGAACACTGAAGCTTTCTTT
TRBJ2-7	TRBV7-2	-	TRBD2	CASSLVWSGLAGGEQYF	TGTGCCAGCAGCTTAGTTTGGTCGGGACTAGCGGGAGGCGAGCAGTACTTC
TRBJ2-1	TRBV11-3	few	-	CASSLGGRVSYNEQFF	TGTGCCAGCAGCTTAGGGGGGCGGGTCTCCTACAATGAGCAGTTCTTC
TRBJ1-4	TRBV15	-	TRBD1	CATSRDRTGGWEKLFF	TGTGCCACCAGCAGAGATCGGACAGGGGGCTGGGAAAAACTGTTTTTT
TRBJ1-1	TRBV10-3	-	-	CAISGPAGAANTEAFF	TGTGCCATCAGTGGACCGGCAGGGGCCGCGAACACTGAAGCTTTCTTT
TRBJ2-1	TRBV7-9	few	-	CASSSDLDSYNEQFF	TGTGCCAGCAGCTCCGACTTGGACTCCTACAATGAGCAGTTCTTC
TRBJ2-5	TRBV12-5	many	TRBD1	CASGPGQGAMGETQYF	TGTGCTAGTGGTCCCGGACAGGGGGCGATGGGGGAGACCCAGTACTTC
TRBJ2-7	TRBV2	-	TRBD2	CASRGLAGVEQYF	TGTGCCAGCAGGGGACTAGCGGGAGTCGAGCAGTACTTC
TRBJ2-7	TRBV29-1	once	TRBD2	CSVEYLRGTSGTSYEQYF	TGCAGCGTTGAATACCTCAGGGGGACTAGCGGGACCTCCTACGAGCAGTACTTC
TRBJ2-2	TRBV18	-	-	CASSPGQQSRELFF	TGTGCCAGCTCACCAGGACAGCAGAGTCGGGAGCTGTTTTTT
TRBJ1-1	TRBV5-1	-	TRBD1	CASSLELGTGRNTEAFF	TGCGCCAGCAGCTTGGAACTCGGGACAGGGCGGAACACTGAAGCTTTCTTT
TRBJ2-2	TRBV5-1	-	TRBD2	CASSPRWSGRYTGELFF	TGCGCCAGCAGCCCAAGGTGGAGCGGGAGGTACACCGGGGAGCTGTTTTTT
TRBJ2-3	TRBV24-1	-	-	CATSDLGAGWTDTQYF	TGTGCCACCAGTGATTTGGGGGCGGGGTGGACTGATACGCAGTATTTT
TRBJ1-4	TRBV9	-	TRBD1	CASSVGLMTGPEKLFF	TGTGCCAGCAGCGTAGGGTTAATGACAGGGCCTGAAAAACTGTTTTTT
TRBJ2-3	TRBV30	-	-	CAWSVGGKSTDTQYF	TGTGCCTGGAGTGTAGGCGGGAAGAGCACAGATACGCAGTATTTT
TRBJ1-2	TRBV7-2	once	TRBD1	CASSPGQGAFNYGYTF	TGTGCCAGCAGCCCGGGACAGGGGGCGTTTAACTATGGCTACACCTTC
TRBJ2-4	TRBV11-1	-	-	CASSLGATIAKNIQYF	TGTGCCAGCAGCTTAGGGGCAACCATAGCCAAAAACATTCAGTACTTC
TRBJ1-2	TRBV11-2	few	-	CASSLVSAGYGYTF	TGTGCCAGCAGCTTGGTCTCGGCAGGCTATGGCTACACCTTC
TRBJ2-7	TRBV20-1	-	-	CSARDFYEQYF	TGCAGTGCTAGAGACTTTTACGAGCAGTACTTC
TRBJ2-3	TRBV11-2	-	-	CASSLDLRGTDTQYF	TGTGCCAGCAGCTTAGATCTTAGGGGGACAGATACGCAGTATTTT
TRBJ2-7	TRBV7-8	-	TRBD1	CASSWTGGHYEQYF	TGTGCCAGCAGCTGGACAGGGGGTCACTACGAGCAGTACTTC
TRBJ2-7	TRBV5-1	few	-	CASSVDTFFYEQYF	TGCGCCAGCAGCGTGGACACCTTTTTCTACGAGCAGTACTTC
TRBJ1-1	TRBV11-3	-	-	CASSHRGNTEAFF	TGTGCCAGCAGCCACCGGGGGAACACTGAAGCTTTCTTT
TRBJ2-3	TRBV24-1	-	-	CATSDPGTSTDTQYF	TGTGCCACCAGTGACCCGGGAACGAGCACAGATACGCAGTATTTT
TRBJ1-1	TRBV4-1	-	-	CASSLRLSLTGVTEAFF	TGCGCCAGCAGCCTCCGCCTATCTTTGACAGGTGTTACTGAAGCTTTCTTT
TRBJ1-1	TRBV29-1	once	TRBD1	CSVARQGTNTEAFF	TGCAGCGTTGCCCGACAGGGGACAAACACTGAAGCTTTCTTT
TRBJ1-5	TRBV28	-	-	CASSPDNSNQPQHF	TGTGCCAGCAGTCCCGACAATAGCAATCAGCCCCAGCATTTT
TRBJ1-1	TRBV19	-	-	CASSISAGMGNEAFF	TGTGCCAGTAGTATCTCTGCGGGGATGGGGAATGAAGCTTTCTTT
TRBJ1-5	TRBV10-2	few	TRBD1	CASSEAQGAGQPQHF	TGCGCCAGCAGTGAAGCACAGGGGGCAGGACAGCCCCAGCATTTT
TRBJ2-1	TRBV19	-	TRBD2	CASSAVAGGPNEQFF	TGTGCCAGTAGTGCCGTAGCGGGAGGGCCTAATGAGCAGTTCTTC
TRBJ1-1	TRBV3-1/TRBV3-2	-	-	CASSQDGGKGEAFF	TGTGCCAGCAGCCAAGATGGGGGGAAGGGTGAAGCTTTCTTT
TRBJ2-5	TRBV11-2	once	-	CASSLVRGETQYF	TGTGCCAGCAGCCTCGTAAGGGGGGAGACCCAGTACTTC
TRBJ1-1	TRBV25-1	-	-	CASSEYGGRGRGTEAFF	TGTGCCAGCAGTGAATATGGGGGCAGGGGCCGTGGCACTGAAGCTTTCTTT
TRBJ1-2	TRBV27	-	-	CASLGGYGYTF	TGTGCCAGCTTGGGGGGTTATGGCTACACCTTC
TRBJ1-2	TRBV19	once	-	CASSESYGYTF	TGTGCCAGTAGTGAGAGCTATGGCTACACCTTC
TRBJ2-5	TRBV5-4	-	-	CASSSRTSQETQYF	TGTGCCAGCAGCTCTCGGACTTCCCAAGAGACCCAGTACTTC
TRBJ1-5	TRBV6-5	-	TRBD1	CASRTGGFGNQPQHF	TGTGCCAGCCGGACAGGGGGCTTCGGCAATCAGCCCCAGCATTTT
TRBJ2-2	TRBV20-1	few	-	CSASPGNGWNGELFF	TGCAGTGCTAGTCCCGGGAACGGATGGAACGGGGAGCTGTTTTTT
TRBJ1-2	TRBV27	once	-	CASSFWGGYGYTF	TGTGCCAGCAGTTTTTGGGGGGGCTATGGCTACACCTTC
TRBJ2-7	TRBV7-6	-	TRBD2	CASQPGLESYEQYF	TGTGCCAGCCAACCGGGACTAGAGTCCTACGAGCAGTACTTC
TRBJ2-3	TRBV24-1	-	TRBD1	CATSDLGTGLQDTQYF	TGTGCCACCAGTGATTTGGGGACAGGGTTGCAAGATACGCAGTATTTT
TRBJ1-6	TRBV4-3	few	-	CASSQVGTAPLHF	TGCGCCAGCAGCCAAGTCGGCACAGCACCCCTCCACTTT
TRBJ2-7	TRBV5-5	-	TRBD1	CASSFGQGASFYEQYF	TGTGCCAGCAGCTTCGGACAGGGGGCAAGTTTCTACGAGCAGTACTTC
TRBJ1-2	TRBV18	-	-	CASSPSGSYGYTF	TGTGCCAGCTCACCTTCGGGAAGCTATGGCTACACCTTC
TRBJ1-6	TRBV2	few	-	CASSAQSSYNSPLHF	TGTGCCAGCAGTGCACAAAGCTCCTATAATTCACCCCTCCACTTT
TRBJ1-4	TRBV15	once	TRBD1	CATSREGTGGEKLFF	TGTGCCACCAGCAGAGAGGGGACAGGGGGTGAAAAACTGTTTTTT
TRBJ2-2	TRBV9	-	TRBD1	CASSVGTGGRNTGELFF	TGTGCCAGCAGCGTAGGGACAGGGGGACGCAACACCGGGGAGCTGTTTTTT
TRBJ2-2	TRBV5-1	once	-	CASSLQSTGELFF	TGCGCCAGCAGTTTACAGTCCACCGGGGAGCTGTTTTTT